Detailed here is one T cell receptor (beta chain). Its antigen is currently unknown. The sample is drawn from a study of T cell responses to AZD1222 COVID-19 vaccine. Points from the study as a whole: Receipt of two AZD1222 doses was followed by a rise in Spike-specific TCR breadth and depth.

The CDR3 loop spans 17 amino acids. Germline CDR1 is MGHRA and CDR2 is YSYEKL. Unmatched junction bases numbered 5, after V lost 4 bases and J lost 1 base. Assay used: immunoSEQ multiplex PCR; TCRdb lists only in-frame clones, some missing. This table holds approximately 85,000 clones, 65% to 90% found once. Sequencing was performed on peripheral blood, taken on day 0 of AZD1222 vaccination. The origin of this receptor is an adult in good health. The V call is TRBV4-1, the J call TRBJ2-2; 11 nucleotides line up with TRBD2. The CDR3 protein is CASSLLGLAGNTGELFF. The CDR3 bases are TGCGCCAGCAGCCTATTAGGACTAGCGGGGAACACCGGGGAGCTGTTTTTT.